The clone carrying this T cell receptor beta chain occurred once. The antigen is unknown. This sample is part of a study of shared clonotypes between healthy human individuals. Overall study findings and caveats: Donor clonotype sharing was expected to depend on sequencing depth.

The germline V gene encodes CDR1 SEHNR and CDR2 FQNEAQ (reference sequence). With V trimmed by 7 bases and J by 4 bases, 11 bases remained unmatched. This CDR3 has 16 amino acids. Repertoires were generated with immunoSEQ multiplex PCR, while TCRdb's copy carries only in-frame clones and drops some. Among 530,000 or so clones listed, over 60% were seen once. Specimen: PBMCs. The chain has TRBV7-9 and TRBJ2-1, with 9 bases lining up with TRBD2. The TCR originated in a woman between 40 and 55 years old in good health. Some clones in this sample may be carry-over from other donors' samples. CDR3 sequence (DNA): TGTGCCAGCAACCGACTAGCGGAGGGGTTATACAATGAGCAGTTCTTC. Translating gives CASNRLAEGLYNEQFF. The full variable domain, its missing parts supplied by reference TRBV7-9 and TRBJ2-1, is DTGVSQNPRHKITKRGQNVTFRCDPISEHNRLYWYRQTLGQGPEFLTYFQNEAQLEKSRLLSDRFSAERPKGSFSTLEIQRTEQGDSAMYLCASNRLAEGLYNEQFFGPGTRLTVL.